The source of this TCR beta chain is a study of OX40 agonist ivuxolimab in advanced cancers. Method: immunoSEQ multiplex PCR; TCRdb's copy keeps in-frame clones and lacks some. The sample includes about 60,000 clones, roughly 80% seen only once; the top ten take 1.5% to 2.5%. Germline V gene data show CDR1 as SGHTS and CDR2 as YDEGEE. V was pared by 4 bases and J by 2 bases, with 15 bases between. CDR3 size: 16 residues. The sample in question was CD4+ or CD8+ T cells sorted from blood, obtained in a trial of the OX40 agonist ivuxolimab. The sequence was obtained from an adult with an advanced solid tumor such as melanoma, head and neck, liver or kidney cancer. The chain joins TRBV5-8 to TRBJ2-2; the D is unclear. CDR3 nucleotide sequence: TGTGCCAGCAGCCCGCTTTGGGAAACCAACACCGGGGAGCTGTTTTTT. It yields the protein CASSPLWETNTGELFF.